The 31 T cell receptor beta chains presented below share a single source sample, sequenced in a study of cytomegalovirus exposure and HLA in healthy donors. The PCR employed 60 Vbeta primers together with 13 Jbeta primers. Measured with immunoSEQ multiplex PCR; TCRdb has only the in-frame clones, and not every one. The profile shows approximately 100,000 clones, around 80% of them singletons. The sample consisted of PBMCs. These receptors all stem from a male donor in good health and CMV-seropositive.

This clone was detected only a few times. The rearrangement joins TRBV6-6 to TRBJ1-1, with D maybe TRBD1 (5 bases). CDR3 size: 15 residues. Germline loops: CDR1 MNHNY, CDR2 SVGAGI (reference sequence). With 5 bases removed from V and 1 base from J, the gap between germline ends came to 14 bases. CDR3 in DNA: TGTGCCAGCAGTCCTTCGAACACAGGGAACACTGAAGCTTTCTTT. It specifies CASSPSNTGNTEAFF.

This clone has a single count. The chain is built from TRBV11-3 and TRBJ1-1; D ambiguous. V was cut by 8 bases and J by 5 bases, with 15 bases left in between. The CDR3 is 13 amino acids. Germline CDR1 is SGHNT and CDR2 is YENEEA. The CDR3 region has the DNA TGTGCCAGCTCCCCCCCGGGATTAACTGAAGCTTTCTTT. It translates to CASSPPGLTEAFF.

The chain combines TRBV30 with TRBJ1-3; D is unresolved. Germline V lookup: CDR1 GTSNPN, CDR2 SVGIG (reference sequence). Trimming removed 0 bases at V and 1 base at J, with 13 bases between. The CDR3 spans 16 residues. The CDR3: CAWSVLISMSGNTIYF. The CDR3 region has the DNA TGTGCCTGGAGTGTACTAATCTCTATGTCTGGAAACACCATATATTTT.

The chain is built from TRBV7-8 and TRBJ2-7; D might be TRBD1 (6 bases). Per germline, CDR1 SGHVS and CDR2 FQNEAQ. Trimming stripped 7 bases from V and 1 base from J, with 14 bases between. This CDR3 is built from 14 residues. CDR3 nucleotides: TGTGCCAGCAAAACGGTCAGGGGATCCTACGAGCAGTACTTC. Translated, it gives CASKTVRGSYEQYF. The full variable domain, with the rest looked up from reference TRBV7-8 and TRBJ2-7, is GAGVSQSPRYKVAKRGQDVALRCDPISGHVSLFWYQQALGQGPEFLTYFQNEAQLDKSGLPSDRFFAERPEGSVSTLKIQRTQQEDSAVYLCASKTVRGSYEQYFGPGTRLTVT.

The chain carries TRBV5-1 and TRBJ1-2; D unclear. This CDR3 region has 13 residues. The germline V gene encodes CDR1 SGHRS and CDR2 YFSETQ. V shed 1 base and J shed 4 bases, with 8 bases lying between them. The CDR3 bases are TGCGCCAGCAGCTTGATTACGGGCTATGGCTACACCTTC. Its translation is CASSLITGYGYTF. Looking up the rest from reference TRBV5-1 and TRBJ1-2 gives the full variable domain: KAGVTQTPRYLIKTRGQQVTLSCSPISGHRSVSWYQQTPGQGLQFLFEYFSETQRNKGNFPGRFSGRQFSNSRSEMNVSTLELGDSALYLCASSLITGYGYTFGSGTRLTVV.

The chain is built from TRBV5-1 and TRBJ2-5; 10 nucleotides match TRBD2. The J call may not be correct, given that the DNA end is closer to TRBJ2-7. Germline lookup yields CDR1 SGHRS and CDR2 YFSETQ. This CDR3 is built from 14 residues. The CDR3 loop is CASSSGGLSYEQYF. In DNA, the CDR3 is TGCGCCAGCTCTAGCGGGGGCCTATCCTACGAGCAGTACTTC.

The chain joins TRBV11-2 to TRBJ2-7; 9 bases match TRBD1. Germline loops: CDR1 SGHAT, CDR2 FQNNGV. The CDR3 runs 15 residues. The ends lost 1 base at V and 4 bases at J; junction bases unmatched: 5. The CDR3 here is CASSLGWTGEYEQYF. The CDR3 region has the DNA TGTGCCAGCAGCTTAGGGTGGACAGGGGAATACGAGCAGTACTTC.

J is TRBJ2-1 and V is TRBV7-9; no definite D call. Germline-derived CDR1 and CDR2 are SEHNR and FQNEAQ (reference sequence). Trimming took 1 base from V and 8 from J, leaving 6 bases between them. The length of the CDR3 is 12 residues. The chain's CDR3 is CASSLVMYEQFF. The CDR3 DNA reads TGTGCCAGCAGCTTAGTAATGTATGAGCAGTTCTTC.

The chain carries TRBV30 and TRBJ1-2; D might be TRBD1 (6 bases). Per germline, CDR1 GTSNPN and CDR2 SVGIG (reference sequence). This CDR3 is 11 amino acids long. V was shortened by 6 bases and J by 5 bases, with 10 bases between the two germline ends. The CDR3 here is CACTGFYGYTF. CDR3 in DNA: TGTGCCTGCACAGGGTTTTATGGCTACACCTTC.

This chain uses TRBV7-2 with TRBJ2-1; a possible D gene is TRBD2 (5 bases). Trimming cost V 5 bases and J 5 bases, with 19 bases left between them. The CDR3 sequence is 16 residues long. Germline CDR1 and CDR2: SGHTA and FQGNSA. The CDR3 here is CASSRNPGFFNNEQFF. In DNA, the CDR3 is TGTGCCAGCAGCCGAAACCCGGGGTTTTTTAACAATGAGCAGTTCTTC.

The chain couples TRBV25-1 to TRBJ2-6; 9 bases agree with TRBD1. Per germline, CDR1 MGHDK and CDR2 SYGVNS. This CDR3 has 17 amino acids. J was trimmed by 2 bases and V by 5 bases; bases with no gene match: 7. DNA for the CDR3: TGTGCCAGCAGTCCCGGGACAGGGCAGCCTGGGGCCAACGTCCTGACTTTC. It encodes CASSPGTGQPGANVLTF.

The CDR3 loop is CASSSDRANQPQHF. The CDR3 DNA sequence: TGTGCCAGCAGTTCCGACAGAGCCAATCAGCCCCAGCATTTT. This chain links TRBV28 with TRBJ1-5; D is perhaps TRBD1 (5 bases). The CDR3 spans 14 residues. CDR1 MDHEN and CDR2 SYDVKM come from the germline V gene. V lost 4 bases to trimming and J lost 3 bases, with 10 bases between them. Complete variable domain (other parts from reference TRBV28 and TRBJ1-5): DVKVTQSSRYLVKRTGEKVFLECVQDMDHENMFWYRQDPGLGLRLIYFSYDVKMKEKGDIPEGYSVSREKKERFSLILESASTNQTSMYLCASSSDRANQPQHFGDGTRLSIL.

The CDR3 reads CASSEALGLAGTYEQYF. CDR3 sequence (DNA): TGTGCCAGCAGTGAAGCGCTCGGACTAGCGGGGACCTACGAGCAGTACTTC. This chain links TRBV2 with TRBJ2-7; 12 positions match TRBD2. V was clipped by 0 bases and J by 2 bases; unmatched bases: 5. The CDR3 loop spans 17 amino acids. The germline gives CDR1 SNHLY, CDR2 FYNNEI.

The chain recombines TRBV5-6 with TRBJ2-7; weak D call: TRBD1 (6 bases). The CDR3 extends over 17 amino acids. The germline V gene has CDR1 SGHDT and CDR2 YYEEEE. V lost 0 bases to trimming and J lost 2 bases, with 18 bases between them. CDR3: CASSLEGGTTLTYEQYF. In nucleotides, the CDR3 is TGTGCCAGCAGCTTGGAAGGGGGAACAACACTAACCTACGAGCAGTACTTC.

The chain couples TRBV29-1 to TRBJ2-7; TRBD2 matches at 7 bases. V lost 5 bases, J lost 2 bases, and 12 bases stayed unmatched. CDR3 length equals 15 residues. Per germline, CDR1 SQVTM and CDR2 ANQGSEA. The CDR3, as DNA: TGCAGCGTTAAGGGTGGGGGGGACCAAGCCTACGAGCAGTACTTC. This codes for CSVKGGGDQAYEQYF.

V is TRBV7-2 and J is TRBJ2-7; maybe TRBD1 (6 bases). Trimming pared 5 bases from V and 0 bases from J, leaving 14 bases between. The CDR3 consists of 15 residues. From germline, CDR1 is SGHTA and CDR2 FQGNSA. The CDR3 nucleotides are TGTGCCAGCAGCCAACACAGGGTCAGCTCCTACGAGCAGTACTTC. Translation: CASSQHRVSSYEQYF.

In this sample, this clone turned up a few times. The chain employs TRBV2 and TRBJ2-3; D may be TRBD2 (5 bases). The length of the CDR3 is 13 residues. CDR1 SNHLY and CDR2 FYNNEI come from the germline V gene. V was trimmed by 3 bases and J by 3 bases, leaving 7 bases between them. CDR3 region: CASSDRGTDTQYF. CDR3 nucleotides: TGTGCCAGCAGTGATCGGGGAACAGATACGCAGTATTTT.

This rearrangement joins TRBV6-4 to TRBJ2-2; a possible D gene is TRBD1 (5 bases). The germline V gene encodes CDR1 MRHNA and CDR2 SNTAGT. The CDR3 is made up of 14 amino acids. The V gene lost 5 bases and the J gene lost 8 bases, with 15 bases spanning the gap. CDR3 sequence (DNA): TGTGCCAGCAGTCCGACAGATCAGTGGGGGGAGCTGTTTTTT. The encoded protein is CASSPTDQWGELFF.

The V call is TRBV9, the J call TRBJ2-3; D perhaps matches TRBD2 (5 bases). Germline assignment: CDR1 SGDLS and CDR2 YYNGEE. V lost 1 base to trimming and J lost 0 bases, with 9 bases between them. The CDR3 extends over 15 amino acids. CDR3 DNA sequence: TGTGCCAGCAGCGTATTACCTAGCAGCACAGATACGCAGTATTTT. Translation gives CASSVLPSSTDTQYF. The full variable domain, its missing parts supplied by reference TRBV9 and TRBJ2-3, is DSGVTQTPKHLITATGQRVTLRCSPRSGDLSVYWYQQSLDQGLQFLIQYYNGEERAKGNILERFSAQQFPDLHSELNLSSLELGDSALYFCASSVLPSSTDTQYFGPGTRLTVL.

The V and J genes are TRBV21-1 and TRBJ2-6; TRBD2, as called in the table, went unchecked against the DNA. TRBV21-1 is a pseudogene locus. The CDR3 runs 18 residues. CDR3 region: CASSKAGGENSGANVLTF. CDR3 bases: TGTGCCAGCAGCAAAGCGGGCGGGGAAAACTCTGGGGCCAACGTCCTGACTTTC.

This chain uses TRBV4-1 with TRBJ2-3; no reliable D call. Germline V CDR1 and CDR2: MGHRA, YSYEKL. The CDR3 loop spans 13 amino acids. Trimming pared 1 base from V and 10 bases from J, leaving 12 bases between. CDR3 nucleotides: TGCGCCAGCAGCCAAGCCCTCAACGGTCCGCAGTATTTT. Amino acids: CASSQALNGPQYF.

This clone was seen just once. The rearrangement joins TRBV10-3 to TRBJ2-1; D unresolved. The germline CDR1 and CDR2 sequences are ENHRY and SYGVKD. The CDR3 sequence is 12 residues long. Trimming removed 3 bases at V and 8 bases at J, with 8 bases between. The CDR3 region has the DNA TGTGCCATCAGTGATACTCGGTATGAGCAGTTCTTC. Protein sequence: CAISDTRYEQFF.

The chain recombines TRBV9 with TRBJ2-3; 14 nucleotides align to TRBD2. With 0 bases clipped from V and 0 bases from J, the junction kept 6 bases outside the gene matches. Germline assignment: CDR1 SGDLS and CDR2 YYNGEE. This CDR3 region has 19 residues. The CDR3: CASSVEPGLAGGSTDTQYF. Here the CDR3 DNA reads TGTGCCAGCAGCGTAGAACCCGGACTAGCGGGGGGTAGCACAGATACGCAGTATTTT.

On this clone itself: At one of its ends the junction is not consistent with the germline gene, which may arise from a read error. The V gene is TRBV7-8, the J gene TRBJ2-7; TRBD1 matches at 9 bases. Germline assignment: CDR1 SGHVS and CDR2 FQNEAQ. The CDR3 spans 13 residues. The CDR3 sequence: CASSLDVDGTGSF. The CDR3 bases are TGTGCCAGCAGCTTAGACGTCGATGGGACAGGGTCCTTC.

The chain combines TRBV6-1 with TRBJ1-3; the D is unclear. This CDR3 comprises 14 residues. Trimming shortened V by 2 bases and J by 0 bases, and 5 bases separated the two germline ends. Per the germline V gene, CDR1 is MNHNS and CDR2 is SASEGT. The CDR3 nucleotides read TGTGCCAGCAGTGAATTGTACTCTGGAAACACCATATATTTT. This translates into CASSELYSGNTIYF.

The chain is built from TRBV19 and TRBJ2-5, with a tentative D call TRBD2 (5 bases). Germline assignment: CDR1 LNHDA and CDR2 SQIVND (reference sequence). CDR3 length: 14 amino acids. The ends were cut back, 4 bases at V and 3 bases at J, with 12 bases in the middle. The DNA of the CDR3 is TGTGCCAGTAGTAAGCTGGGAGATAAAGAGACCCAGTACTTC. Its translation is CASSKLGDKETQYF. Full variable domain (rest looked up from reference TRBV19 and TRBJ2-5): DGGITQSPKYLFRKEGQNVTLSCEQNLNHDAMYWYRQDPGQGLRLIYYSQIVNDFQKGDIAEGYSVSREKKESFPLTVTSAQKNPTAFYLCASSKLGDKETQYFGPGTRLLVL.

The rearrangement joins TRBV7-8 to TRBJ1-1, with 8 bases fitting TRBD1. With V trimmed by 5 bases and J by 11 bases, 10 bases remained unmatched. The CDR3 consists of 13 residues. Germline assignment: CDR1 SGHVS and CDR2 FQNEAQ. DNA for the CDR3: TGTGCCAGCAGCCGGGACAGGTCCGGCGGGGCTTTCTTT. The encoded protein is CASSRDRSGGAFF.

This clone has a handful of counts. The chain recombines TRBV4-1 with TRBJ1-5; TRBD1 might be the D (5 bases). CDR3 length: 16 residues. Germline V gene data show CDR1 as MGHRA and CDR2 as YSYEKL. With 1 base removed from V and 4 bases from J, the gap between germline ends came to 14 bases. The CDR3 here is CASSQGRGRGNQPQHF. The CDR3 DNA reads TGCGCCAGCAGCCAAGGTAGAGGCCGGGGGAATCAGCCCCAGCATTTT.

This chain links TRBV18 with TRBJ1-2; D possibly corresponds to TRBD1 (5 bases). The CDR3 sequence is 14 residues long. Trimming removed 2 bases from V and 8 bases from J, with 15 bases in between. CDR1 and CDR2 (germline): KGHSH, LQKENI. Written as DNA, the CDR3 is TGTGCCAGCTCACCAGCCGGAGGGGATTACGGCTACACCTTC. Its protein product is CASSPAGGDYGYTF.

This chain connects TRBV11-2 to TRBJ1-2; tentatively, D is TRBD1 (5 bases). The CDR3 length is 13 residues. The germline gives CDR1 SGHAT, CDR2 FQNNGV. V was shortened by 3 bases and J by 8 bases, with 13 bases between the two germline ends. The CDR3 coding sequence is TGTGCCAGCAGCTTGGGGCCAGGATCGGGCTACACCTTC. Its translation is CASSLGPGSGYTF.

This chain uses TRBV7-9 with TRBJ1-2; 7 bases map to TRBD1. Per germline, CDR1 SEHNR and CDR2 FQNEAQ (reference sequence). The J segment lost 4 bases and the V segment lost 6 bases, leaving 8 bases of the junction unmatched. The CDR3 totals 14 residues. The CDR3 reads CASRRQGSTYGYTF. In DNA, the CDR3 is TGTGCCAGCAGAAGACAGGGCAGCACCTATGGCTACACCTTC. Drawing the rest from reference TRBV7-9 and TRBJ1-2, the complete variable domain is DTGVSQNPRHKITKRGQNVTFRCDPISEHNRLYWYRQTLGQGPEFLTYFQNEAQLEKSRLLSDRFSAERPKGSFSTLEIQRTEQGDSAMYLCASRRQGSTYGYTFGSGTRLTVV.